This T cell receptor (beta chain) was captured in a study of T cell responses to AZD1222 COVID-19 vaccine (dated by TCRdb to about 2021). Notes on the research overall: Because spike-specific TCR depth and breadth did not differ between the two schedules, AZD1222 recipients who got a second dose at roughly 4 weeks were pooled with those who got a second dose at roughly 12 weeks. Trial participants were enrolled by age into 18-55, 56-69 and 70-plus year subgroups, with approximately 160, 26 and 62 TCR-sequenced participants respectively. A total of more than 230 trial participants underwent TCR sequencing, of whom some 210 received two doses of AZD1222 and about 25 received two doses of the MenACWY control vaccine. The full study reports these points: Because no day 14 peak-response samples were available, the repertoires could be characterized only after the peak T cell response. Most participants were white British and females outnumbered males, and the authors suggested that clonal diversity may have been underestimated. CD4 TCRs associated with the vaccine covered the entire spike protein, and the dominant responses were in regions 160-218 and 743-854. Epitopes outside the regions mutated in the B.1.351 and B.1.1.7 variants were reportedly recognized by nearly half of the unique spike-specific TCRs. After two AZD1222 doses, spike-specific TCR breadth and depth were significantly higher than at day 0 and than in MenACWY recipients. Only six or seven AZD1222 recipients were SARS-CoV-2 seropositive at baseline, limiting conclusions about previously exposed vaccinees. The 56-69-year group was small, and its depth increase did not reach significance, likely because of low power.

The trim is 5 bases for V and 7 bases for J, with a gap of 14 bases between the germline ends. There are 13 amino acids in the CDR3, from cysteine to phenylalanine inclusive. The DNA shown is the 39-base CDR3, in frame from base 1. According to the germline V gene, CDR1 reads SGHTA and CDR2 reads FQGTGA. The CDR3 regions of human TCRbeta chains were analyzed by immunosequencing. On the authors' methods: TCRs in the repertoires were compared against a reference library of SARS-CoV-2-specific TCRs that had been generated with the MIRA antigen-specificity platform. Breadth was defined as the fraction of unique TCRs that were SARS-CoV-2-associated. Depth was defined as the fraction of total T cells that were SARS-CoV-2-associated. Using the MIRA data, every spike-specific TCR was mapped to the spike region that the TCR reacted to and assigned to either a CD4 or a CD8 class. Log10-transformed breadth and depth values were compared by one-way ANOVA with Sidak's multiple comparisons tests. TCRdb re-hosts the immuneACCESS table, in-frame sequences only. Its copies lack some clones; in the studies checked, an unresolved V gene accounts for under half of them, and the cause for the rest is not known. V and J calls and clone size are as listed in that table; D and trimming were resolved from the DNA. For this sample there are about 120,000 clones; less than 90% appear just once. The ten largest clones take up around 7.5% of the sample.

The meaning of the sample's time point label: baseline before first vaccination. Samples from vaccinated people were obtained from the UK trials COV001 and COV002, which included a single-blind randomized controlled phase 2/3 trial of AZD1222 (ChAdOx1 nCoV-19) in healthy adults. Trial participant PBMC samples were collected at day 0 and day 28 after the second dose for TCRbeta chain sequencing. On this clone itself: The antigen it binds to is not known. Base quality data are lacking; no much larger clone is found one base away.

The chain was built from TRBV7-3 and TRBJ1-1, with TRBD1 tentatively as D gene (5 bases match). The sequencing used peripheral blood, collected on day 0 of AZD1222 vaccination. The TCR originated in an adult in good health. The sequenced DNA: TGTGCCAGCAGCCCTGACAGAGGTTATGAAGCTTTCTTT. Translated, it reads CASSPDRGYEAFF.